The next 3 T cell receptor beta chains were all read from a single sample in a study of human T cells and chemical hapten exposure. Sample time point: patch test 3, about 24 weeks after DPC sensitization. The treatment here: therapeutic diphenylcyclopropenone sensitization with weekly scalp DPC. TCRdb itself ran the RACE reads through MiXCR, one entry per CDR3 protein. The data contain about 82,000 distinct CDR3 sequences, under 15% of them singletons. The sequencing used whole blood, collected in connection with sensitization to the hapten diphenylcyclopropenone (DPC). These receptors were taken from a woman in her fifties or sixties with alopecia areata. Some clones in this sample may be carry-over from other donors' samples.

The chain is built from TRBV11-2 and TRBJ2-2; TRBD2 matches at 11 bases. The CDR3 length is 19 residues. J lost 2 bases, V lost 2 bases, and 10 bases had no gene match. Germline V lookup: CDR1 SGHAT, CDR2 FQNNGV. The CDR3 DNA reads TGTGCCAGCAGCTTATTTCGGATAGCGGGAGGGAAAAACACCGGGGAGCTGTTTTTT. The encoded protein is CASSLFRIAGGKNTGELFF.

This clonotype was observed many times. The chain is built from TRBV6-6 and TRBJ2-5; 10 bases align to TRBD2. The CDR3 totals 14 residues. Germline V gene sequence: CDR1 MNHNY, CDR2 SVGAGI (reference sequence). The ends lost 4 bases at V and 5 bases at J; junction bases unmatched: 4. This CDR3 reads CASSSSGGWETQYF. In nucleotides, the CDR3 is TGTGCCAGCAGTTCTAGCGGGGGTTGGGAGACCCAGTACTTC.

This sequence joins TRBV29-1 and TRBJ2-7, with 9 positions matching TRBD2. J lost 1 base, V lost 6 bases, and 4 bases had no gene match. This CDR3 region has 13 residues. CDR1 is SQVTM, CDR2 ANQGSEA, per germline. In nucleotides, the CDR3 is TGCAGCGTAGCGACTAGCGGTTCCTACGAGCAGTACTTC. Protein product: CSVATSGSYEQYF.